One T cell receptor (beta chain) is described in this entry. These data belong to a study of control samples from healthy donors and cancer patients. V shed 2 bases and J 4 bases; nucleotides not matched to a gene: 7. CDR3 length: 16 amino acids. The germline V gene encodes CDR1 MNHNY and CDR2 SVGAGI (reference sequence). Using immunoSEQ multiplex PCR, the repertoire was profiled, and TCRdb retains in-frame clones only, with some absent. The sample includes some 37,000 clones, 80% to 95% of them seen just once. The sample was blood. The V call is TRBV6-6, the J call TRBJ1-5, with 8 bases identical to TRBD1. This receptor was taken from a woman between 45 and 60 years old in good health. CDR3 coding DNA: TGTGCCAGCAGTTACGGCCAGGGGGCGCCGAATCAGCCCCAGCATTTT. Protein product: CASSYGQGAPNQPQHF.